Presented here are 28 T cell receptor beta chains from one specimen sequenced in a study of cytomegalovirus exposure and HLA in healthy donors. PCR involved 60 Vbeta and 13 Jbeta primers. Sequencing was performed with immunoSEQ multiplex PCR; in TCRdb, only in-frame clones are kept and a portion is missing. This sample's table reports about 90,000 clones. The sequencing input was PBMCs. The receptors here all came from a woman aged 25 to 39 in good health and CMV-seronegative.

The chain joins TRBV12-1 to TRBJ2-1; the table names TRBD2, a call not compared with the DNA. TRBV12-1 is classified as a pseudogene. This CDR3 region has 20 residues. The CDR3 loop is CASSSPGTSAGSGGYNEQFF. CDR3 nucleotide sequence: TGTGCCAGCAGCTCCCCGGGGACCTCTGCAGGAAGCGGGGGCTACAATGAGCAGTTCTTC.

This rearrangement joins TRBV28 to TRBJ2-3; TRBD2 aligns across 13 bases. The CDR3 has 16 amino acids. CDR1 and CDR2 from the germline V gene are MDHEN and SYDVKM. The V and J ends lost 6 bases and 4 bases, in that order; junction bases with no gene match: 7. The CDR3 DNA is TGTGCCAGCAGCCCTCGGACTAGCGGGAGTCCAGATACGCAGTATTTT. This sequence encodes CASSPRTSGSPDTQYF.

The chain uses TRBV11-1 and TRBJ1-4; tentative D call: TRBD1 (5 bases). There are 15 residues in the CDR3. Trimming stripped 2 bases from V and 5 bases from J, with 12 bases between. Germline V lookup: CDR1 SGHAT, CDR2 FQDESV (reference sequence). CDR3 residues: CASSLSGRGNEKLFF. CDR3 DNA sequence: TGTGCCAGCAGCTTATCCGGGCGGGGGAATGAAAAACTGTTTTTT.

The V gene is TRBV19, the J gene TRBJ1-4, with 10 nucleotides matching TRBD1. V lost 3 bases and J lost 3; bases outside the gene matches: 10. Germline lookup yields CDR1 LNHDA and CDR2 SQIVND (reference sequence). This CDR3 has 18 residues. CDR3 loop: CASSISRDRGNPNEKLFF. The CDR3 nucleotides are TGTGCCAGTAGTATCTCTCGGGACAGGGGCAATCCTAATGAAAAACTGTTTTTT.

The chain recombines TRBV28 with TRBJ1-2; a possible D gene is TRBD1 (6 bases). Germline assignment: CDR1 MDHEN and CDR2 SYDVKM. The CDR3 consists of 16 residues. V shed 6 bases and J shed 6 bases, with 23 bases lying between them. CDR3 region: CASSFSPAHRADGYTF. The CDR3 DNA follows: TGTGCCAGCAGCTTCTCCCCCGCCCACAGGGCGGATGGCTACACCTTC.

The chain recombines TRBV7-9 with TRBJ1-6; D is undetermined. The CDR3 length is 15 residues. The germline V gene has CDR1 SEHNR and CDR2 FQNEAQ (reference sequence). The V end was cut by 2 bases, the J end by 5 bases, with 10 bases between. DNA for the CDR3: TGTGCCAGCAGCTTATTGGGGAGAGATAATTCACCCCTCCACTTT. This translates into CASSLLGRDNSPLHF.

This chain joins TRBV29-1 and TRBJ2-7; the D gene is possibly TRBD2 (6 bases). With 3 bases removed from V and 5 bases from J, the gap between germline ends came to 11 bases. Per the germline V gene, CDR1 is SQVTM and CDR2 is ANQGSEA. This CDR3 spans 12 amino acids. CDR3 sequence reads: CSVEHAGNEQYF. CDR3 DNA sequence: TGCAGCGTTGAGCATGCGGGGAACGAGCAGTACTTC.

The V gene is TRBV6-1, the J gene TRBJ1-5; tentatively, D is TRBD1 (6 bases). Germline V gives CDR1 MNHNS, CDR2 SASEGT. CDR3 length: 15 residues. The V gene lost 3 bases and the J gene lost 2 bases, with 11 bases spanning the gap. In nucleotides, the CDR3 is TGTGCCAGCAGTGAGCGGCAGGGGCGCAATCAGCCCCAGCATTTT. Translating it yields CASSERQGRNQPQHF.

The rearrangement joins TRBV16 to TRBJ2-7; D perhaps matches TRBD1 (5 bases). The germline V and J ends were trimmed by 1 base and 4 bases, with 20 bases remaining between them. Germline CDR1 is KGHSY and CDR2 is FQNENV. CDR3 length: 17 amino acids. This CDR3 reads CASSQYVLGRDNYEQYF. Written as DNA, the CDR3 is TGTGCCAGCAGCCAATACGTCCTGGGCAGGGATAATTACGAGCAGTACTTC.

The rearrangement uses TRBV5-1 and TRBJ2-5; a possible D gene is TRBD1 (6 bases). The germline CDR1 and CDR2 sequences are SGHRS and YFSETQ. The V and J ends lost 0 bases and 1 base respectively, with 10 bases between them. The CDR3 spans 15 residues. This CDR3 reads CASSLAGVGQETQYF. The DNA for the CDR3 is TGCGCCAGCAGCTTGGCAGGGGTTGGCCAAGAGACCCAGTACTTC.

The CDR3 DNA is TGTGCCAGCAGAAAGGAACAGGGGGGTCAGCCCCAGCATTTT. It specifies CASRKEQGGQPQHF. This chain links TRBV2 with TRBJ1-5, with 8 bases lining up with TRBD1. The CDR3 extends over 14 amino acids. CDR1 is SNHLY, CDR2 FYNNEI, per germline. V was clipped by 6 bases and J by 6 bases; unmatched bases: 7.

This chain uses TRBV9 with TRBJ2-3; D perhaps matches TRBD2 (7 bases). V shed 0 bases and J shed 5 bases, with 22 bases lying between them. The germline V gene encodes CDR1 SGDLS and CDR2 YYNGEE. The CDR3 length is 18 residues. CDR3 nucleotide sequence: TGTGCCAGCAGCGTAGCACCTAGCGGACAGATGTTTAGAGATACGCAGTATTTT. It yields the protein CASSVAPSGQMFRDTQYF.

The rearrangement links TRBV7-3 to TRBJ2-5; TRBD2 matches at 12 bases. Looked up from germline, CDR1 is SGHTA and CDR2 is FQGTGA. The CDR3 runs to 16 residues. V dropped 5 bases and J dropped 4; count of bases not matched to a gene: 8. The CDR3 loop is CASSQLAGGTVETQYF. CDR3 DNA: TGTGCCAGCAGCCAACTAGCGGGAGGAACGGTAGAGACCCAGTACTTC.

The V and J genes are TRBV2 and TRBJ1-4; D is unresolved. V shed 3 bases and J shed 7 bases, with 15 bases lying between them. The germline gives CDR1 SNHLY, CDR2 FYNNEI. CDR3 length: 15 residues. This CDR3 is CASSDGPSEGEKLFF. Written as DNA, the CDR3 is TGTGCCAGCAGTGACGGGCCTTCGGAGGGTGAAAAACTGTTTTTT. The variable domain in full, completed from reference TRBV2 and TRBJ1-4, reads EPEVTQTPSHQVTQMGQEVILRCVPISNHLYFYWYRQILGQKVEFLVSFYNNEISEKSEIFDDQFSVERPDGSNFTLKIRSTKLEDSAMYFCASSDGPSEGEKLFFGSGTQLSVL.

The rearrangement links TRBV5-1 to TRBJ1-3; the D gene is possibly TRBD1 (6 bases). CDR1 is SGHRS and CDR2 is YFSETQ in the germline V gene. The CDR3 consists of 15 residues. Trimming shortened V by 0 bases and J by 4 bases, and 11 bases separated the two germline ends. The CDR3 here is CASSLDRASGNTIYF. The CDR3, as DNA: TGCGCCAGCAGCTTGGACAGGGCAAGCGGAAACACCATATATTTT.

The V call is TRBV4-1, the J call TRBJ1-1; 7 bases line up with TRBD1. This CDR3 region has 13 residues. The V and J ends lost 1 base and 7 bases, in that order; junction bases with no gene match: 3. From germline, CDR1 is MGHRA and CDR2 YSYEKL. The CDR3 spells CASSQVGTDEAFF. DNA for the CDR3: TGCGCCAGCAGCCAAGTCGGGACAGATGAAGCTTTCTTT.

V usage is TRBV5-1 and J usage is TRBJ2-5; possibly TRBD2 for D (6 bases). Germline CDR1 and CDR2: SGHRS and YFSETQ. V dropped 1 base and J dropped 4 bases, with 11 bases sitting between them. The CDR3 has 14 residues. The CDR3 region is CASSLRGNRETQYF. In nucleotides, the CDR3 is TGCGCCAGCAGCTTGCGGGGGAATAGAGAGACCCAGTACTTC.

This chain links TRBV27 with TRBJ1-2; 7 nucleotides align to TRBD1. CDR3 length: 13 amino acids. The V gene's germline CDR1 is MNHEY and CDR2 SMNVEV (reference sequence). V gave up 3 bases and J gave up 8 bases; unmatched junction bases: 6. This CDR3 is CASSFQGRGGYTF. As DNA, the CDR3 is TGTGCCAGCAGTTTCCAGGGCAGGGGGGGCTACACCTTC.

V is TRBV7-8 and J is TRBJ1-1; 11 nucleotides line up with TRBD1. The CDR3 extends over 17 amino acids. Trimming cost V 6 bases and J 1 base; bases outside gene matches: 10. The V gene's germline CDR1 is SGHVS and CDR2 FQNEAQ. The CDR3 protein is CASSRGQGAGWNTEAFF. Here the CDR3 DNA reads TGTGCCAGCAGTCGTGGACAGGGGGCAGGTTGGAACACTGAAGCTTTCTTT. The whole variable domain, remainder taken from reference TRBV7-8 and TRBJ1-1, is GAGVSQSPRYKVAKRGQDVALRCDPISGHVSLFWYQQALGQGPEFLTYFQNEAQLDKSGLPSDRFFAERPEGSVSTLKIQRTQQEDSAVYLCASSRGQGAGWNTEAFFGQGTRLTVV.

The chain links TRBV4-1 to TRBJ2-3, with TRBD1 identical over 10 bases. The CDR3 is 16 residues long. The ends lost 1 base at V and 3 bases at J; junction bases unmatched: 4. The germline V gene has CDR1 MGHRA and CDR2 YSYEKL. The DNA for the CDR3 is TGCGCCAGCAGCCAAGCCCCGGACAGGGGGACAGATACGCAGTATTTT. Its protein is CASSQAPDRGTDTQYF.

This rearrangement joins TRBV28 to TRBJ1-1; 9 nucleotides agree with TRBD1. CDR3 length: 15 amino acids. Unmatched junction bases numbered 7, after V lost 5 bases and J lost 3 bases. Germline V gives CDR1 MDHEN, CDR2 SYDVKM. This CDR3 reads CASSSEQGADTEAFF. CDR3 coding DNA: TGTGCCAGCAGTAGCGAACAGGGGGCGGACACTGAAGCTTTCTTT.

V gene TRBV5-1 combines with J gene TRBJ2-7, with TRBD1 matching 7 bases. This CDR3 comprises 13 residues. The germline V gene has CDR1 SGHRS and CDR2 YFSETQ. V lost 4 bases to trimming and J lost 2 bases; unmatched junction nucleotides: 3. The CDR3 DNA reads TGCGCCAGCAGCCGGGACAGCCCCTACGAGCAGTACTTC. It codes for CASSRDSPYEQYF.

CDR3 loop: CASSVVRDRWGNQPQHF. The CDR3 coding sequence is TGTGCCAGCAGCGTAGTCCGGGACAGATGGGGCAATCAGCCCCAGCATTTT. The chain employs TRBV9 and TRBJ1-5; 7 positions match TRBD1. The germline V gene has CDR1 SGDLS and CDR2 YYNGEE. The CDR3 consists of 17 residues. J lost 2 bases, V lost 0 bases, and 8 bases had no gene match.

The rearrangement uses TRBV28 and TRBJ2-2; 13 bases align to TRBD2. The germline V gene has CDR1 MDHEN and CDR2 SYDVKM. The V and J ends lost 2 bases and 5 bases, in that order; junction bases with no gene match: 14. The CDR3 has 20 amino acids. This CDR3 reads CASSLRMGTSGIIRTGELFF. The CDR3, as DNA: TGTGCCAGCAGTTTAAGGATGGGGACTAGCGGGATTATACGGACCGGGGAGCTGTTTTTT.

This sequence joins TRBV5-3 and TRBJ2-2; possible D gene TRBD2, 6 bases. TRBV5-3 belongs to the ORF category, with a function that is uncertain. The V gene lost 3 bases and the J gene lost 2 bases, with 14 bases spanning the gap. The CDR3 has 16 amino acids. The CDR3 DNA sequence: TGTGCCAGAAGCTGGCGGGACCGTCAAAACACCGGGGAGCTGTTTTTT. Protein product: CARSWRDRQNTGELFF.

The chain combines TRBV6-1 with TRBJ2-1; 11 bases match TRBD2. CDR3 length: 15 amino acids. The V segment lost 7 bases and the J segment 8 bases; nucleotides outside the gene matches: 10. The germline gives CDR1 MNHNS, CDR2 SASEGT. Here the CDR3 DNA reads TGTGCCAGCAACGTAGCGGGAGGGTCCGGATATGAGCAGTTCTTC. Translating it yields CASNVAGGSGYEQFF.

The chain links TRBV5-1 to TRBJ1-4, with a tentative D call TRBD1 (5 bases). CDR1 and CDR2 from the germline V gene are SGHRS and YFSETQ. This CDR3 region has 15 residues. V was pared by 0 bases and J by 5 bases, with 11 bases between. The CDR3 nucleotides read TGCGCCAGCAGCTTGGTGGCCGGGGGGAATGAAAAACTGTTTTTT. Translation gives CASSLVAGGNEKLFF.

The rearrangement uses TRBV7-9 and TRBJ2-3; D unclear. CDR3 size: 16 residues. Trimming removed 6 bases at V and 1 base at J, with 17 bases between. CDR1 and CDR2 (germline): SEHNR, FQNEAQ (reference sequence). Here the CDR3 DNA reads TGTGCCAGCAGGCCGCCTGAGGCCCCTGGCACAGATACGCAGTATTTT. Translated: CASRPPEAPGTDTQYF.